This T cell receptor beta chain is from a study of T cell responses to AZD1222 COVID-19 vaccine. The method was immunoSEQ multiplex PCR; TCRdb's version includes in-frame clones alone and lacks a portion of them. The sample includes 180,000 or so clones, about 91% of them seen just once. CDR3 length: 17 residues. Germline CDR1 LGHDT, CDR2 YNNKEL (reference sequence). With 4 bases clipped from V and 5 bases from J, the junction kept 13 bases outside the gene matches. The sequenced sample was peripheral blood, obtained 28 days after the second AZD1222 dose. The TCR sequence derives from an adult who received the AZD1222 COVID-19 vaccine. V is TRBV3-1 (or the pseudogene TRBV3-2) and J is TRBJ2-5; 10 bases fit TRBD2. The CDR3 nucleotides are TGTGCCAGCAGCCCGGCCCCCGAGCGGGGGGGTGAGGAGACCCAGTACTTC. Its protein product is CASSPAPERGGEETQYF.